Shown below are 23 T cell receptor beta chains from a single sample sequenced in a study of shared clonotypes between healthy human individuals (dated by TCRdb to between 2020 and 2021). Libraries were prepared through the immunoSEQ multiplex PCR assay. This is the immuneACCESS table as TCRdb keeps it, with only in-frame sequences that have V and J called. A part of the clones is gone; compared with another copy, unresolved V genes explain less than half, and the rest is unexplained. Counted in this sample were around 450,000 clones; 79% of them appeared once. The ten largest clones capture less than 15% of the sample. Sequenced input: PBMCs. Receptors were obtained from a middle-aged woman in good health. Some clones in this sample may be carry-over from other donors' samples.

The CDR3: CAWSPLRRMDTEAFF. DNA of the CDR3: TGTGCCTGGAGTCCATTGAGACGGATGGACACTGAAGCTTTCTTT. The V gene is TRBV30, the J gene TRBJ1-1, with D unclear. Germline CDR1 GTSNPN, CDR2 SVGIG (reference sequence). The CDR3 totals 15 residues. V was pared by 2 bases and J by 3 bases, with 16 bases between.

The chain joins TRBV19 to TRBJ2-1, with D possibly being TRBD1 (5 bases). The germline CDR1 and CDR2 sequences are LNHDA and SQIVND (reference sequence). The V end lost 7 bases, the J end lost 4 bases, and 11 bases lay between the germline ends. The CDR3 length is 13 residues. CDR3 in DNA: TGTGCCAGTACTCCCAGGGCTTACAATGAGCAGTTCTTC. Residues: CASTPRAYNEQFF.

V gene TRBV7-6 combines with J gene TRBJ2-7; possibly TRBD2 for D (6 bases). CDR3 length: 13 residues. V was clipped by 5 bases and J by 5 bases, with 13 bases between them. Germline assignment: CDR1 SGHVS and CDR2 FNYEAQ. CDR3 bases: TGTGCCAGCAGCACCAGCGGGCTCAACGAGCAGTACTTC. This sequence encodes CASSTSGLNEQYF.

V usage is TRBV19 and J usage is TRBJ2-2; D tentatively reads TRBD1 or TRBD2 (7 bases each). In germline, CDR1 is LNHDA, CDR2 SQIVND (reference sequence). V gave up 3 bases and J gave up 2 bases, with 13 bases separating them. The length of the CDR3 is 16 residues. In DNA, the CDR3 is TGTGCCAGTAGTATCCCCAGGGGGGGTAACACCGGGGAGCTGTTTTTT. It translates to CASSIPRGGNTGELFF.

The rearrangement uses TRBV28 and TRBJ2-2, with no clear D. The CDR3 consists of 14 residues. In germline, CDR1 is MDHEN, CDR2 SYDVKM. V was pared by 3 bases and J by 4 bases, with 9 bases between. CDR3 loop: CASSLRYFTGELFF. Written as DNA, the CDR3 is TGTGCCAGCAGTTTGCGCTACTTCACCGGGGAGCTGTTTTTT.

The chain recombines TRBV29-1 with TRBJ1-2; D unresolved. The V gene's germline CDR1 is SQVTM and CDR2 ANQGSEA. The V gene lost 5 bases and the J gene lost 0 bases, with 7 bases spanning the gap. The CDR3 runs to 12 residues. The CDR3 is CSVIFSNYGYTF. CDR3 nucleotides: TGCAGCGTTATTTTCTCTAACTATGGCTACACCTTC. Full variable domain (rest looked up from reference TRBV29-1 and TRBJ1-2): SAVISQKPSRDICQRGTSLTIQCQVDSQVTMMFWYRQQPGQSLTLIATANQGSEATYESGFVIDKFPISRPNLTFSTLTVSNMSPEDSSIYLCSVIFSNYGYTFGSGTRLTVV.

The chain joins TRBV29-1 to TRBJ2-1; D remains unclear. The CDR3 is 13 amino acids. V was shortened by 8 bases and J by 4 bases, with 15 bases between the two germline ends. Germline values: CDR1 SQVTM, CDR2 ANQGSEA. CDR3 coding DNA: TGCAGCACGAGGCAGGTTGGGTACAATGAGCAGTTCTTC. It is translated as CSTRQVGYNEQFF.

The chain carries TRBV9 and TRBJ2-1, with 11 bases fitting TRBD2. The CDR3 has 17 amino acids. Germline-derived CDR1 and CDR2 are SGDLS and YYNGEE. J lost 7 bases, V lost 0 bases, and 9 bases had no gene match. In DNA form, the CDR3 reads TGTGCCAGCAGCGTAGTACCCACTAGCGGGAGAGGAAATGAGCAGTTCTTC. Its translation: CASSVVPTSGRGNEQFF.

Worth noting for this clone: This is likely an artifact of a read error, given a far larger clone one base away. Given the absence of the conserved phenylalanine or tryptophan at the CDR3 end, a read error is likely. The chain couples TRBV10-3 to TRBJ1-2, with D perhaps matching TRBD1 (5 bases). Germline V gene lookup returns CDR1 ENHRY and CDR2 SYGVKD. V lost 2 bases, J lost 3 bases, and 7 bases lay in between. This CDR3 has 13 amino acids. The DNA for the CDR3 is TGTGCCATCAGTGAGCAGGGCGACTATGGCTACACCCTC. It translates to CAISEQGDYGYTL.

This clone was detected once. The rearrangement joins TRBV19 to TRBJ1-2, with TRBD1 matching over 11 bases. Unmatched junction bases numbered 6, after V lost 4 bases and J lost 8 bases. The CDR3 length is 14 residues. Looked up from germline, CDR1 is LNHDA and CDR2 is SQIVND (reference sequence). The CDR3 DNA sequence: TGTGCCAGTAGTAACCCGGGACAGGGGGACGGCTACACCTTC. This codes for CASSNPGQGDGYTF.

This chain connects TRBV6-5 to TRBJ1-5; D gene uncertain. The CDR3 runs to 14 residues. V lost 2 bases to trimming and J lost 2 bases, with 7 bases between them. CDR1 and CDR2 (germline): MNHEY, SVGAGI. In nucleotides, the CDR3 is TGTGCCAGCAGTTACCAGGTGGGCAATCAGCCCCAGCATTTT. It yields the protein CASSYQVGNQPQHF.

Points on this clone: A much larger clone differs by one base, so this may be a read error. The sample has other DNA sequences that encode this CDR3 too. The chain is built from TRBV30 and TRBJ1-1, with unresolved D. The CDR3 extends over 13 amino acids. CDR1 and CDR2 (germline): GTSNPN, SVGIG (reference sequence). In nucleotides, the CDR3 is TGTGCCTGGGACCGTAATGAGAACACTGAGGCTTTCTTT. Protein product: CAWDRNENTEAFF.

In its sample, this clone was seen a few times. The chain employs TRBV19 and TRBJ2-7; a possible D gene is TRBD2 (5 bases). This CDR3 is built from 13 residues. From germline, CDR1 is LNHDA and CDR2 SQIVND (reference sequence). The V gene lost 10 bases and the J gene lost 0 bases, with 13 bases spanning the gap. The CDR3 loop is CATKGDYSYEQYF. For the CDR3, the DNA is TGTGCCACCAAGGGTGACTACTCCTACGAGCAGTACTTC.

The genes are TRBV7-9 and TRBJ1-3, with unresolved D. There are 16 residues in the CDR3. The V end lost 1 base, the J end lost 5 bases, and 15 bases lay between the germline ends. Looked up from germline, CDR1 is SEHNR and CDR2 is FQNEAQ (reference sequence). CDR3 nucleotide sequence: TGTGCCAGCAGCTTAGTTTCCGGTTGGGGAAGAAACACCATATATTTT. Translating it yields CASSLVSGWGRNTIYF.

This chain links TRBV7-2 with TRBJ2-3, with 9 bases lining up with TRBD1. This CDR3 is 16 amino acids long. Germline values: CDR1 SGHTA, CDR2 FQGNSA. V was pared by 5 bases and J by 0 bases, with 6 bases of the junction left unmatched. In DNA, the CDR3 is TGTGCCAGCAGCCCACAGGGGGCCGGAAGCACAGATACGCAGTATTTT. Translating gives CASSPQGAGSTDTQYF.

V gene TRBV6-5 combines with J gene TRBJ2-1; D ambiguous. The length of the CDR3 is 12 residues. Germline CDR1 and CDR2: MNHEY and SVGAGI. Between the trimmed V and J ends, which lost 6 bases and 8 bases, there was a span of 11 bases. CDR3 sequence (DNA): TGTGCCAGCAGGTCTCTTGTGGATGAGCAGTTCTTC. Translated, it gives CASRSLVDEQFF.

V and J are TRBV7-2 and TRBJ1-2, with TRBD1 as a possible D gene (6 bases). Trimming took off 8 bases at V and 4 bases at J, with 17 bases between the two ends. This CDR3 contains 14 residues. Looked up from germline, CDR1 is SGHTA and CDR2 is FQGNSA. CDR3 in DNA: TGTGCCAGCGATGGGGGCGTGAGGGGCTATGGCTACACCTTC. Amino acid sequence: CASDGGVRGYGYTF.

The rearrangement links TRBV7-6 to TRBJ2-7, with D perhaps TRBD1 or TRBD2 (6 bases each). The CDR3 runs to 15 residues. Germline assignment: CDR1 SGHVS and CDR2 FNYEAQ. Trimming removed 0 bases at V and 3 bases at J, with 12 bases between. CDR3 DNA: TGTGCCAGCAGCTTAGCCGGGGGCCCAGGCTACGAGCAGTACTTC. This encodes CASSLAGGPGYEQYF. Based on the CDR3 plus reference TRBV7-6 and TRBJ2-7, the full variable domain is GAGVSQSPRYKVTKRGQDVALRCDPISGHVSLYWYRQALGQGPEFLTYFNYEAQQDKSGLPNDRFSAERPEGSISTLTIQRTEQRDSAMYRCASSLAGGPGYEQYFGPGTRLTVT.

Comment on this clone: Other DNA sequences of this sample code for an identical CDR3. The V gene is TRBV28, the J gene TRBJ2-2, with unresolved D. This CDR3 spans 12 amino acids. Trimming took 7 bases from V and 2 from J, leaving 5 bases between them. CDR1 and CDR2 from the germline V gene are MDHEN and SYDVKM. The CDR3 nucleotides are TGTGCCAGCATCAAAAACACCGGGGAGCTGTTTTTT. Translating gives CASIKNTGELFF.

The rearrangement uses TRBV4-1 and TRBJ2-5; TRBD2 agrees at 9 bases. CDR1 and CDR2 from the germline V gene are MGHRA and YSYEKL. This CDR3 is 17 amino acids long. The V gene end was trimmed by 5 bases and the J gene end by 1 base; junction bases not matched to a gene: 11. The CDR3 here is CASSSGGGGRVQETQYF. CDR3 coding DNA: TGCGCCAGCAGCTCTGGAGGGGGCGGGAGGGTCCAAGAGACCCAGTACTTC.

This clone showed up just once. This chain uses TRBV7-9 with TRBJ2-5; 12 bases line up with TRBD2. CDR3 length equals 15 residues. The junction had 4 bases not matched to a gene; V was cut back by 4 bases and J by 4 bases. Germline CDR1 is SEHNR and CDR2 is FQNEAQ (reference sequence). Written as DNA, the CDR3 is TGTGCCAGCAGCTCTGGACTAGCGGGATTAGAGACCCAGTACTTC. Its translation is CASSSGLAGLETQYF. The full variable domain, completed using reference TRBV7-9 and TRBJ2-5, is DTGVSQNPRHKITKRGQNVTFRCDPISEHNRLYWYRQTLGQGPEFLTYFQNEAQLEKSRLLSDRFSAERPKGSFSTLEIQRTEQGDSAMYLCASSSGLAGLETQYFGPGTRLLVL.

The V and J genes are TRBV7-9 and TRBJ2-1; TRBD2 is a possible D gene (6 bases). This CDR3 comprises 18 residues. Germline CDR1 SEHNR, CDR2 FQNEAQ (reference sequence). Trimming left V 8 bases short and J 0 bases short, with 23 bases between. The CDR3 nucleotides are TGTGCCAGCGGGATGCTCGGGGCGGTGGGGGGCTCCTACAATGAGCAGTTCTTC. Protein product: CASGMLGAVGGSYNEQFF. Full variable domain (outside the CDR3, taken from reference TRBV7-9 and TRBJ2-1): DTGVSQNPRHKITKRGQNVTFRCDPISEHNRLYWYRQTLGQGPEFLTYFQNEAQLEKSRLLSDRFSAERPKGSFSTLEIQRTEQGDSAMYLCASGMLGAVGGSYNEQFFGPGTRLTVL.

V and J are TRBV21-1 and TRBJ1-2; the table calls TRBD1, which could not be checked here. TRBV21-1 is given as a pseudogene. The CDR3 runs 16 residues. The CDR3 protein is CASSSLGTALNYGYTF. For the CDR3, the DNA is TGTGCCAGCAGCTCCTTGGGGACAGCGCTCAACTATGGCTACACCTTC.